The 30 T cell receptor beta chains below all came from one sample that was sequenced in a study of blood T cell repertoires in COVID-19. Libraries were prepared by immunoSEQ multiplex PCR; TCRdb keeps only in-frame clonotypes and omits some of them. The sample yields just over 300,000 clones, roughly 91% seen once. The sample consisted of peripheral blood. These receptors all stem from a woman aged 25 to 39 with COVID-19, enrolled during active disease.

In its sample, this clone was seen a few times. This rearrangement joins TRBV25-1 to TRBJ1-5; D uncertain. Trimming left V 3 bases short and J 6 bases short, with 9 bases between. The CDR3 covers 13 residues. The germline CDR1 and CDR2 sequences are MGHDK and SYGVNS. CDR3 amino acids: CASSDAGFQPQHF. In nucleotides, the CDR3 is TGTGCCAGCAGTGACGCGGGGTTTCAGCCCCAGCATTTT.

The chain uses TRBV23-1 and TRBJ2-7; tentative D call: TRBD2 (5 bases). TRBV23-1 is sorted into the ORF group, with uncertain function. V was trimmed by 9 bases and J by 6 bases, leaving 18 bases between them. The CDR3 totals 13 residues. CDR3 bases: TGCGCCAGGAAAATAGTCGTGCGGGCCGAGCAGTACGTC. It encodes CARKIVVRAEQYV.

The chain has TRBV7-8 and TRBJ1-6, with TRBD1 matching over 8 bases. This CDR3 spans 15 amino acids. CDR1 and CDR2 (germline): SGHVS, FQNEAQ. J lost 7 bases, V lost 5 bases, and 7 bases had no gene match. The CDR3 protein is CASSASRTGNSPLHF. CDR3 DNA sequence: TGTGCCAGCAGCGCTTCTCGGACAGGGAATTCACCCCTCCACTTT. Full variable domain (outside the CDR3, taken from reference TRBV7-8 and TRBJ1-6): GAGVSQSPRYKVAKRGQDVALRCDPISGHVSLFWYQQALGQGPEFLTYFQNEAQLDKSGLPSDRFFAERPEGSVSTLKIQRTQQEDSAVYLCASSASRTGNSPLHFGNGTRLTVT.

The chain uses TRBV19 and TRBJ1-2; D unresolved. The ends were cut back, 6 bases at V and 8 bases at J, with 19 bases in the middle. The CDR3 consists of 14 residues. Germline loops: CDR1 LNHDA, CDR2 SQIVND (reference sequence). The CDR3 reads CASSVNSVARGYTF. The CDR3 DNA is TGTGCCAGTAGCGTAAATTCAGTGGCGCGGGGCTACACCTTC. The variable domain in full, completed from reference TRBV19 and TRBJ1-2, reads DGGITQSPKYLFRKEGQNVTLSCEQNLNHDAMYWYRQDPGQGLRLIYYSQIVNDFQKGDIAEGYSVSREKKESFPLTVTSAQKNPTAFYLCASSVNSVARGYTFGSGTRLTVV.

Here the CDR3 DNA reads TGTGCTAGTGGTTTGATGGACCGACAGGGGGGGGAAAGGAGACTCAAAGAGACCCAGTACTTC. Encoded protein: CASGLMDRQGGERRLKETQYF. The chain employs TRBV12-5 and TRBJ2-5; 9 bases fit TRBD1. The CDR3 spans 21 residues. With V trimmed by 2 bases and J by 3 bases, 22 bases remained unmatched. The germline V gene encodes CDR1 LGHNT and CDR2 FRNRAP.

Only a few counts were recorded for this clone. The chain combines TRBV5-4 with TRBJ1-2, with 7 bases that match TRBD1. Germline lookup yields CDR1 SGHNT and CDR2 YYREEE (reference sequence). This CDR3 region has 15 residues. The J segment lost 5 bases and the V segment lost 2 bases, leaving 9 bases of the junction unmatched. The CDR3 coding sequence is TGTGCCAGCAGCTTAAGCACCGGGACAGCTTATGGCTACACCTTC. Protein product: CASSLSTGTAYGYTF.

The rearrangement joins TRBV2 to TRBJ1-2, with D possibly TRBD1 on 6 matching bases. The CDR3 is 14 amino acids. From germline, CDR1 is SNHLY and CDR2 FYNNEI. The V end was cut by 6 bases, the J end by 3 bases, with 14 bases between. CDR3 nucleotides: TGTGCCAGCAGGACCACAGGGACCGACTATGGCTACACCTTC. Amino acid sequence: CASRTTGTDYGYTF. The variable domain in full, with the rest retrieved from reference TRBV2 and TRBJ1-2, is EPEVTQTPSHQVTQMGQEVILRCVPISNHLYFYWYRQILGQKVEFLVSFYNNEISEKSEIFDDQFSVERPDGSNFTLKIRSTKLEDSAMYFCASRTTGTDYGYTFGSGTRLTVV.

This chain uses TRBV27 with TRBJ1-1, with D possibly being TRBD1 (5 bases). Germline values: CDR1 MNHEY, CDR2 SMNVEV (reference sequence). The CDR3 has 13 amino acids. Trimming pared 0 bases from V and 5 bases from J, leaving 7 bases between. The CDR3 DNA follows: TGTGCCAGCAGTTTATCAGGGGCGACTGAAGCTTTCTTT. Residues: CASSLSGATEAFF.

The chain couples TRBV5-1 to TRBJ2-5; 7 bases line up with TRBD2. J gave up 5 bases and V 1 base, and 11 bases lay outside the gene matches. The germline V gene encodes CDR1 SGHRS and CDR2 YFSETQ. The CDR3 extends over 16 amino acids. The CDR3 sequence: CASSLRSLSGVETQYF. CDR3 DNA: TGCGCCAGCAGCTTGCGTTCGCTCAGCGGGGTTGAGACCCAGTACTTC. Based on the CDR3 plus reference TRBV5-1 and TRBJ2-5, the full variable domain is KAGVTQTPRYLIKTRGQQVTLSCSPISGHRSVSWYQQTPGQGLQFLFEYFSETQRNKGNFPGRFSGRQFSNSRSEMNVSTLELGDSALYLCASSLRSLSGVETQYFGPGTRLLVL.

CDR3 sequence: CASGAAGDGYTF. The CDR3 region has the DNA TGTGCCAGCGGCGCCGCGGGGGATGGCTACACCTTC. The chain couples TRBV28 to TRBJ1-2; a weak D match, TRBD1 (5 bases). Germline-derived CDR1 and CDR2 are MDHEN and SYDVKM. This CDR3 comprises 12 residues. V was cut by 8 bases and J by 6 bases, with 13 bases left in between.

This clone showed up just once. This chain joins TRBV5-1 and TRBJ1-6, with D possibly matching TRBD1 (5 bases). This CDR3 is 15 amino acids long. Trimming cost V 5 bases and J 9 bases, with 18 bases left between them. Germline V gives CDR1 SGHRS, CDR2 YFSETQ. The CDR3 sequence is CASSTDGRDVSPLHF. In DNA form, the CDR3 reads TGCGCCAGCAGTACCGATGGCAGGGATGTTTCACCCCTCCACTTT.

The chain is built from TRBV18 and TRBJ1-5, with TRBD1 matching over 7 bases. The CDR3 covers 14 residues. CDR1 is KGHSH and CDR2 is LQKENI in the germline V gene. The trim removed 5 bases at V and 3 bases at J, leaving 4 bases unmatched. The chain's CDR3 is CASSIDRANQPQHF. The CDR3 nucleotides are TGTGCCAGCTCAATTGACAGGGCCAATCAGCCCCAGCATTTT.

This clone was found a few times. The chain employs TRBV6-5 and TRBJ2-3; 11 nucleotides align to TRBD2. The V gene end was trimmed by 4 bases and the J gene end by 2 bases; junction bases not matched to a gene: 5. The germline V gene has CDR1 MNHEY and CDR2 SVGAGI. CDR3 length: 16 amino acids. This CDR3 reads CASSSLAGVPTDTQYF. The CDR3 DNA reads TGTGCCAGCAGTTCACTAGCGGGGGTTCCCACAGATACGCAGTATTTT.

The chain couples TRBV6-5 to TRBJ2-7, with D possibly matching TRBD2 (5 bases). The germline V gene has CDR1 MNHEY and CDR2 SVGAGI. The CDR3 loop spans 15 amino acids. Trimming took 0 bases from V and 6 from J, leaving 15 bases between them. This chain's CDR3 is CASSYSRTSAAEQYV. CDR3 sequence (DNA): TGTGCCAGCAGTTACTCCCGTACTAGTGCAGCCGAGCAGTACGTC.

This clone was observed once. The CDR3 loop is CASSQGGTEAFF. Written as DNA, the CDR3 is TGTGCCAGCAGCCAAGGAGGCACTGAAGCTTTCTTT. V and J are TRBV3-1 (or the pseudogene TRBV3-2) and TRBJ1-1; D is uncertain. Germline V lookup: CDR1 LGHDT, CDR2 YNNKEL (reference sequence). V was cut by 1 base and J by 4 bases, with 4 bases left in between. This CDR3 has 12 residues.

The chain employs TRBV3-1 (or the pseudogene TRBV3-2) and TRBJ2-5, with D maybe TRBD2 (6 bases). The CDR3 totals 16 residues. Germline-derived CDR1 and CDR2 are LGHDT and YNNKEL (reference sequence). V lost 7 bases and J 5 bases, leaving 23 bases between the germline ends. CDR3 amino acids: CASTPGPAGSRETQYF. The DNA for the CDR3 is TGTGCCAGCACCCCAGGGCCGGCGGGGAGTAGGGAGACCCAGTACTTC.

The chain has TRBV7-2 and TRBJ2-2, with unresolved D. This CDR3 has 13 amino acids. The V and J ends lost 1 base and 9 bases respectively, with 9 bases between them. Germline V gives CDR1 SGHTA, CDR2 FQGNSA. In DNA, the CDR3 is TGTGCCAGCAGCTTAGGCAACTTACGGGAGCTGTTTTTT. Protein product: CASSLGNLRELFF.

This clone has a handful of counts. This chain joins TRBV19 and TRBJ1-1; 8 bases line up with TRBD1. With 1 base clipped from V and 6 bases from J, the junction kept 1 base outside the gene matches. This CDR3 is 13 amino acids long. The germline CDR1 and CDR2 sequences are LNHDA and SQIVND (reference sequence). CDR3 sequence (DNA): TGTGCCAGTAGTATAGGACAGGGGTCTGAAGCTTTCTTT. Translated: CASSIGQGSEAFF.

The rearrangement links TRBV27 to TRBJ2-3; tentative D call: TRBD2 (5 bases). V was cut by 5 bases and J by 5 bases, with 14 bases left in between. Germline V gene lookup returns CDR1 MNHEY and CDR2 SMNVEV (reference sequence). The CDR3 is 14 amino acids. The CDR3 here is CASSLASAGDTQYF. The CDR3 DNA reads TGTGCCAGCAGTCTAGCAAGCGCGGGAGATACGCAGTATTTT.

V is TRBV10-2 and J is TRBJ1-1; TRBD1 matches 7 bases. Germline assignment: CDR1 WSHSY and CDR2 SAAADI. CDR3 length: 14 amino acids. The trim removed 6 bases at V and 4 bases at J, leaving 8 bases unmatched. The CDR3 spells CASRDRAVVTEAFF. Here the CDR3 DNA reads TGCGCCAGCAGAGACAGGGCCGTCGTCACTGAAGCTTTCTTT.

J is TRBJ2-1 and V is TRBV5-5, with D possibly TRBD2 on 7 matching bases. In germline, CDR1 is SGHKS, CDR2 YYEKEE (reference sequence). This CDR3 contains 15 residues. V lost 0 bases to trimming and J lost 7 bases, with 14 bases between them. Here the CDR3 DNA reads TGTGCCAGCAGCTTGGCCGGGGGGCCGGGTAATGAGCAGTTCTTC. It yields the protein CASSLAGGPGNEQFF.

V and J are TRBV2 and TRBJ1-2, with D perhaps TRBD1 (6 bases). V gave up 8 bases and J gave up 6 bases, with 19 bases separating them. This CDR3 is 14 amino acids long. CDR1 SNHLY and CDR2 FYNNEI come from the germline V gene. This CDR3 reads CASVQGLMLDGYTF. Here the CDR3 DNA reads TGTGCCAGCGTACAGGGTCTCATGCTTGATGGCTACACCTTC.

This clone was found a few times. This chain uses TRBV30 with TRBJ2-5; D possibly corresponds to TRBD2 (6 bases). The V end was cut by 3 bases, the J end by 4 bases, with 12 bases between. The CDR3 has 13 amino acids. The germline V gene encodes CDR1 GTSNPN and CDR2 SVGIG (reference sequence). As DNA, the CDR3 is TGTGCCTGGAGCGGGGACTGGAGAGAGACCCAGTACTTC. Its protein is CAWSGDWRETQYF.

CDR3 bases: TGTGCCAGCGGGGGGGACGTTGGCTACACCTTC. Protein: CASGGDVGYTF. The chain links TRBV6-6 to TRBJ1-2; D is perhaps TRBD1 (5 bases). CDR3 length equals 11 residues. With 8 bases removed from V and 7 bases from J, the gap between germline ends came to 11 bases. The V gene's germline CDR1 is MNHNY and CDR2 SVGAGI (reference sequence).

This clone is a singleton in its sample. The CDR3 DNA follows: TGTGCCACCAGTGACCCGGACAGTAACCTAGATACGCAGTATTTT. Translating gives CATSDPDSNLDTQYF. J is TRBJ2-3 and V is TRBV24-1; TRBD1 might be the D (6 bases). V was cut by 4 bases and J by 5 bases, with 15 bases left in between. The germline gives CDR1 KGHDR, CDR2 SFDVKD. The CDR3 loop spans 15 amino acids.

The chain has TRBV2 and TRBJ1-1; D is possibly TRBD1 (6 bases). The germline CDR1 and CDR2 sequences are SNHLY and FYNNEI. This CDR3 region has 13 residues. V was shortened by 4 bases and J by 6 bases, with 12 bases between the two germline ends. This chain's CDR3 is CASSGTTGSEAFF. CDR3 nucleotide sequence: TGTGCCAGCAGTGGGACAACAGGGTCTGAAGCTTTCTTT. The full variable domain, its missing parts supplied by reference TRBV2 and TRBJ1-1, is EPEVTQTPSHQVTQMGQEVILRCVPISNHLYFYWYRQILGQKVEFLVSFYNNEISEKSEIFDDQFSVERPDGSNFTLKIRSTKLEDSAMYFCASSGTTGSEAFFGQGTRLTVV.

The rearrangement links TRBV5-1 to TRBJ2-1; 7 bases map to TRBD1. J lost 7 bases, V lost 4 bases, and 11 bases had no gene match. The germline V gene encodes CDR1 SGHRS and CDR2 YFSETQ. The CDR3 is 15 amino acids. The DNA for the CDR3 is TGCGCCAGCAGCCCGTGGGACAGCTCGGGAAATGAGCAGTTCTTC. It translates to CASSPWDSSGNEQFF.

With regard to this clone: The identical CDR3 is also encoded by other nucleotide sequences in the sample. V gene TRBV3-1 (or the pseudogene TRBV3-2) combines with J gene TRBJ2-2; TRBD2 might be the D (6 bases). Germline lookup yields CDR1 LGHDT and CDR2 YNNKEL (reference sequence). Between the trimmed V and J ends, which lost 4 bases and 7 bases, there was a span of 10 bases. This CDR3 contains 13 residues. The CDR3 bases are TGTGCCAGCAGCCGCCGGGGAGGCGGGGAGCTGTTTTTT. This codes for CASSRRGGGELFF.

J is TRBJ1-2 and V is TRBV2, with 12 bases that match TRBD1. Germline V CDR1 and CDR2: SNHLY, FYNNEI. J lost 7 bases, V lost 7 bases, and 7 bases had no gene match. The CDR3 has 14 residues. CDR3 nucleotide sequence: TGTGCCAGCACTGCCGGGACAGGGGGCTCTGGCTACACCTTC. Translated: CASTAGTGGSGYTF.

This clone appeared a single time. This chain joins TRBV6-5 and TRBJ2-7; 7 nucleotides line up with TRBD2. V shed 4 bases and J 3 bases; nucleotides not matched to a gene: 6. The CDR3 sequence is 14 residues long. Germline V CDR1 and CDR2: MNHEY, SVGAGI. The CDR3 loop is CASSLGGSYYEQYF. The CDR3 DNA reads TGTGCCAGCAGTTTGGGCGGGAGTTACTACGAGCAGTACTTC.